This T cell receptor (beta chain) was sequenced for a study of T cell responses to AZD1222 COVID-19 vaccine. Study-level findings and limits: The study identified only a handful of AZD1222 recipients as seropositive at baseline.

Per germline, CDR1 SNHLY and CDR2 FYNNEI. The CDR3 totals 15 residues. The V segment lost 6 bases and the J segment 4 bases; nucleotides outside the gene matches: 11. Clones were sequenced by immunoSEQ multiplex PCR, and TCRdb holds only the in-frame ones, with some missing. The table lists more than 70,000 clones, roughly 91% of them singletons. Regarding this clone: The antigen is unknown.

The genes are TRBV2 and TRBJ1-2; 7 bases are a match to TRBD1. The source is an adult who received the AZD1222 COVID-19 vaccine. Sequenced here: peripheral blood, sampled 28 days after the second AZD1222 dose. Written as DNA, the CDR3 is TGTGCCAGCAGATCAGGGGGGGGGCATGGCTATGGCTACACCTTC. Translation: CASRSGGGHGYGYTF.